This TCR beta chain derives from a study of T cell repertoires in cytomegalovirus infection. At the level of the study: Used in the study were CMV epitopes, some recently identified and HLA-C-restricted, others well-studied and HLA-B-restricted. Matching HLA type, along with CMV infection, was indicated by public TCR beta signatures.

A single record per CDR3 protein comes from TCRdb applying MiXCR to the reads. This sample has 700,000 to 950,000 distinct CDR3 sequences, with approximately 32% found just once. Study-level results: Adding up the frequency of public TCR beta families identified people who carried CMV plus the relevant HLA. CMV-specific TCR beta clonotypes restricted by HLA-C dominated the ex vivo response.

The V gene's germline CDR1 is SNHLY and CDR2 FYNNEI. There are 10 residues in the CDR3. Trimming pared 6 bases from V and 10 bases from J, leaving 7 bases between. On this clonotype: Its antigen is not known.

The sequence derives from a human donor in good health (CMV status not recorded). Some clones in this sample may be carry-over from other donors' samples. The J gene is TRBJ2-1, the V gene TRBV2, with D perhaps TRBD1 or TRBD2 (5 bases each). The sample consisted of cultured CD8+ T cells from PBMCs, taken from culture after CMV antigen stimulation. The DNA for the CDR3 is TGTGCCAGCAGGGGACGCGAGCAGTTCTTC. Its protein is CASRGREQFF. Variable domain in full (rest from reference TRBV2 and TRBJ2-1): EPEVTQTPSHQVTQMGQEVILRCVPISNHLYFYWYRQILGQKVEFLVSFYNNEISEKSEIFDDQFSVERPDGSNFTLKIRSTKLEDSAMYFCASRGREQFFGPGTRLTVL.